Below, 20 T cell receptor beta chains from the same sample are listed, as sequenced in a study of T cell responses to AZD1222 COVID-19 vaccine. Profiling relied on immunoSEQ multiplex PCR, and the TCRdb table lists in-frame clones only, not all of them. Seen here are 150,000 or so clones, 85% to 95% observed once, and the top ten hold approximately 4.7%. The material was peripheral blood, obtained on day 0 of AZD1222 vaccination. The source is an adult in good health.

The V gene is TRBV2, the J gene TRBJ1-5, with a weak D call TRBD1 (5 bases). The V gene's germline CDR1 is SNHLY and CDR2 FYNNEI. The CDR3 sequence is 14 residues long. Trimming removed 2 bases from V and 7 bases from J, with 12 bases in between. The chain's CDR3 is CASSESTARQPQHF. CDR3 in DNA: TGTGCCAGCAGTGAATCGACAGCTCGGCAGCCCCAGCATTTT.

The V call is TRBV11-2, the J call TRBJ2-5; 8 bases are a match to TRBD1. The CDR3 is 15 residues long. V lost 4 bases, J lost 1 base, and 5 bases stayed unmatched. Germline V lookup: CDR1 SGHAT, CDR2 FQNNGV. The CDR3 region has the DNA TGTGCCAGCAGCTCCTTTGGACAGGGCCAAGAGACCCAGTACTTC. Protein product: CASSSFGQGQETQYF.

The chain joins TRBV20-1 to TRBJ2-7, with a weak D call TRBD1 (5 bases). The V gene lost 3 bases and the J gene lost 1 base, with 22 bases spanning the gap. Germline assignment: CDR1 DFQATT and CDR2 SNEGSKA (reference sequence). The CDR3 runs to 17 residues. The CDR3 reads CSASVPAGLFDSYEQYF. In DNA form, the CDR3 reads TGCAGTGCTAGTGTTCCGGCAGGGCTATTTGATTCCTACGAGCAGTACTTC.

The gene calls are TRBV20-1 and TRBJ1-2, with a weak D call TRBD1 (5 bases). V lost 5 bases, J lost 7 bases, and 11 bases lay in between. Looked up from germline, CDR1 is DFQATT and CDR2 is SNEGSKA (reference sequence). This CDR3 is built from 11 residues. The CDR3 reads CSAFRGVGYTF. The DNA for the CDR3 is TGCAGTGCTTTTAGGGGAGTTGGCTACACCTTC.

The V gene is TRBV27, the J gene TRBJ2-1; a possible D gene is TRBD2 (5 bases). Germline V gives CDR1 MNHEY, CDR2 SMNVEV (reference sequence). The CDR3 runs 16 residues. Between the trimmed V and J ends, which lost 2 bases and 7 bases, there was a span of 18 bases. The CDR3 coding sequence is TGTGCCAGCAGTTTAGGTTTGCTAGCCCCTCGGAATGAGCAGTTCTTC. The encoded protein is CASSLGLLAPRNEQFF.

This rearrangement joins TRBV19 to TRBJ2-4, with TRBD2 matching 8 bases. The CDR3 extends over 16 amino acids. The J segment lost 7 bases and the V segment lost 5 bases, leaving 13 bases of the junction unmatched. Germline assignment: CDR1 LNHDA and CDR2 SQIVND (reference sequence). The chain's CDR3 is CASSRPRAGGENIQYF. In DNA, the CDR3 is TGTGCCAGTAGTCGCCCAAGGGCGGGAGGTGAGAACATTCAGTACTTC.

This rearrangement joins TRBV4-2 to TRBJ1-6, with D unclear. Germline V gives CDR1 LGHNA, CDR2 YNFKEQ. The ends were cut back, 2 bases at V and 4 bases at J, with 9 bases in the middle. The CDR3 covers 15 residues. CDR3 region: CASSQSTGYNSPLHF. CDR3 nucleotide sequence: TGTGCCAGCAGCCAAAGTACGGGGTATAATTCACCCCTCCACTTT.

The rearrangement joins TRBV5-6 to TRBJ1-6; D uncertain. The CDR3 spans 16 residues. Germline V gene lookup returns CDR1 SGHDT and CDR2 YYEEEE. Trimming took 4 bases from V and 0 from J, leaving 11 bases between them. In DNA form, the CDR3 reads TGTGCCAGCAGCCAGGACCGAACCTCCTATAATTCACCCCTCCACTTT. This gives the protein CASSQDRTSYNSPLHF.

V and J are TRBV5-1 and TRBJ2-7; D may match TRBD1 or TRBD2 (5 bases each). CDR3 length: 15 residues. The germline CDR1 and CDR2 sequences are SGHRS and YFSETQ. Trimming left V 0 bases short and J 2 bases short, with 12 bases between. CDR3 DNA sequence: TGCGCCAGCAGCTTGGAACCCCTGGGGGCCTACGAGCAGTACTTC. This encodes CASSLEPLGAYEQYF.

The chain carries TRBV6-6 and TRBJ2-7, with a tentative D call TRBD2 (5 bases). Germline CDR1 and CDR2: MNHNY and SVGAGI (reference sequence). The CDR3 totals 15 residues. The germline V and J ends were trimmed by 5 bases and 2 bases, with 16 bases remaining between them. The CDR3 sequence: CASSSPASRTYEQYF. CDR3 coding DNA: TGTGCCAGCAGTAGCCCGGCTAGCAGAACCTACGAGCAGTACTTC.

The V call is TRBV30, the J call TRBJ2-2, with TRBD2 as a possible D gene (7 bases). The CDR3 contains 13 residues. The V and J ends lost 3 bases and 6 bases respectively, with 11 bases between them. The germline gives CDR1 GTSNPN, CDR2 SVGIG (reference sequence). CDR3 coding DNA: TGTGCCTGGAGCCAAGGGGGGGCCGGGGAGCTGTTTTTT. Translated, it gives CAWSQGGAGELFF.

This clone appeared once. The chain's CDR3 is CASSSHREGGTEAFF. Here the CDR3 DNA reads TGTGCCAGCAGCTCCCACAGGGAAGGGGGCACTGAAGCTTTCTTT. The chain uses TRBV9 and TRBJ1-1; perhaps TRBD1 as D (6 bases). This CDR3 is 15 amino acids long. V was clipped by 4 bases and J by 4 bases, with 17 bases between them. Germline-derived CDR1 and CDR2 are SGDLS and YYNGEE.

The V and J genes are TRBV13 and TRBJ1-1; D not resolved. V shed 0 bases and J shed 2 bases, with 7 bases lying between them. Germline CDR1 PRHDT, CDR2 FYEKMQ (reference sequence). The CDR3 consists of 14 residues. In nucleotides, the CDR3 is TGTGCCAGCAGCTTAGGGGGCGCCAACACTGAAGCTTTCTTT. Its protein is CASSLGGANTEAFF.

This clone has a handful of counts. The chain's CDR3 is CASSLTRTAEQYF. The CDR3 DNA follows: TGTGCCAGCAGCTTAACGAGGACAGCCGAGCAGTACTTC. The gene calls are TRBV11-2 and TRBJ2-7; a weak D match, TRBD1 (6 bases). Germline lookup yields CDR1 SGHAT and CDR2 FQNNGV. Trimming pared 2 bases from V and 6 bases from J, leaving 11 bases between. The length of the CDR3 is 13 residues. Using reference TRBV11-2 and TRBJ2-7 for the parts outside the CDR3, the full variable domain is EAGVAQSPRYKIIEKRQSVAFWCNPISGHATLYWYQQILGQGPKLLIQFQNNGVVDDSQLPKDRFSAERLKGVDSTLKIQPAKLEDSAVYLCASSLTRTAEQYFGPGTRLTVT.

The chain combines TRBV5-1 with TRBJ1-2; possible D gene TRBD1, 6 bases. V lost 4 bases and J 7 bases, leaving 17 bases between the germline ends. The germline V gene encodes CDR1 SGHRS and CDR2 YFSETQ. This CDR3 spans 14 amino acids. The CDR3 region is CASSNEQGNAGYTF. CDR3 bases: TGCGCCAGCAGCAACGAACAGGGAAATGCTGGCTACACCTTC.

DNA for the CDR3: TGTGCCAGCAGCCCGGGACTAGCGGCTTACGAGCAGTACTTC. Residues: CASSPGLAAYEQYF. J is TRBJ2-7 and V is TRBV3-1 (or the pseudogene TRBV3-2); TRBD2 matches at 11 bases. J lost 4 bases, V lost 4 bases, and 3 bases had no gene match. CDR1 is LGHDT, CDR2 YNNKEL, per germline (reference sequence). The CDR3 loop spans 14 amino acids.

In its sample, this clone was seen once. The chain recombines TRBV19 with TRBJ1-3, with D tentatively TRBD1 (6 bases). Trimming cost V 1 base and J 0 bases, with 10 bases left between them. The CDR3 runs to 16 residues. In germline, CDR1 is LNHDA, CDR2 SQIVND (reference sequence). In DNA, the CDR3 is TGTGCCAGTAGTATAGGAGGGACACACTCTGGAAACACCATATATTTT. This codes for CASSIGGTHSGNTIYF.

This rearrangement joins TRBV5-1 to TRBJ1-2; 8 nucleotides match TRBD1. The CDR3 is 13 amino acids. V shed 4 bases and J 8 bases; nucleotides not matched to a gene: 7. Looked up from germline, CDR1 is SGHRS and CDR2 is YFSETQ. CDR3 loop: CASSIQGAQGYTF. The CDR3 DNA reads TGCGCCAGCAGCATCCAGGGGGCGCAGGGCTACACCTTC.

The chain is built from TRBV7-3 and TRBJ2-1; TRBD2 is a possible D gene (7 bases). This CDR3 region has 15 residues. With 2 bases removed from V and 10 bases from J, the gap between germline ends came to 18 bases. Germline V gene lookup returns CDR1 SGHTA and CDR2 FQGTGA. CDR3: CASSLAGAVVPEQFF. For the CDR3, the DNA is TGTGCCAGCAGCTTAGCGGGGGCGGTGGTTCCCGAGCAGTTCTTC.

The chain combines TRBV5-1 with TRBJ2-2; D perhaps matches TRBD2 (5 bases). The V end was cut by 4 bases, the J end by 3 bases, with 10 bases between. This CDR3 is built from 14 residues. CDR1 is SGHRS and CDR2 is YFSETQ in the germline V gene. Written as DNA, the CDR3 is TGCGCCAGCAGCCCCCTCGGGGACACCGGGGAGCTGTTTTTT. Its protein product is CASSPLGDTGELFF.